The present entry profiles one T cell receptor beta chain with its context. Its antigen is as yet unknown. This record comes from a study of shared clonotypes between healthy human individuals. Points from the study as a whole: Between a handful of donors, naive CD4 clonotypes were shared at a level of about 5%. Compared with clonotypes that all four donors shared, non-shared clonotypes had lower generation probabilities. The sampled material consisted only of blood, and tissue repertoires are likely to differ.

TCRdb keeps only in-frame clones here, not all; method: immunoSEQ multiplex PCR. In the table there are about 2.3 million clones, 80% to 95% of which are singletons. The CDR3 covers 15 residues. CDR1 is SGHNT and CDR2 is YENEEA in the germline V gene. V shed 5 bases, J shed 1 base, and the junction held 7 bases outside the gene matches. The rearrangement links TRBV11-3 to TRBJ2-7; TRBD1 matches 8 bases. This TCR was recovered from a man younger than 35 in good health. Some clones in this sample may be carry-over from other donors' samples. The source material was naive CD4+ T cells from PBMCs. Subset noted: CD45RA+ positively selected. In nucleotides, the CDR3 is TGTGCCAGCAGCCCGGGGACAGGCCATTCCTACGAGCAGTACTTC. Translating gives CASSPGTGHSYEQYF.